This TCR beta chain was sequenced in a study of T cell changes during pregnancy in multiple sclerosis. Generated by immunoSEQ multiplex PCR, the TCRdb table keeps only in-frame clones and is missing some. The sample lists roughly 110,000 clones, 85% to 95% seen once, with 0.78% in the top ten. The CDR3 covers 14 residues. The V end was cut by 4 bases, the J end by 7 bases, with 13 bases between. CDR1 and CDR2 (germline): SGHDN, FVKESK. The rearrangement links TRBV14 to TRBJ1-4; D ambiguous. The origin of this receptor is a female donor in good health, enrolled as a control in a pregnancy study. Sequenced here: peripheral blood, sampled in the third trimester of pregnancy. The CDR3 protein is CASSPRGNFEKLFF. CDR3 in DNA: TGTGCCAGCAGCCCGAGAGGGAATTTTGAAAAACTGTTTTTT.